Presented here are 5 T cell receptor beta chains from one specimen sequenced in a study of tumor-infiltrating lymphocytes in oesophageal squamous cell carcinoma. Using its own MiXCR run on the PCR reads, TCRdb lists one record per CDR3 protein. The repertoire includes about 18,000 distinct CDR3 sequences, roughly two fifths of them detected once, and over 15% sits in the top ten. The sequencing input was normal esophageal tissue next to the tumor. Receptors were obtained from a female donor with esophageal squamous cell carcinoma.

This clonotype was seen a few times. The chain combines TRBV6-8 with TRBJ1-6, with a tentative D call TRBD1 (5 bases). This CDR3 contains 14 residues. Per the germline V gene, CDR1 is MNHGY and CDR2 is SAAAGT. Between the trimmed V and J ends, which lost 2 bases and 6 bases, there was a span of 8 bases. The DNA for the CDR3 is TGTGCCAGCAGTTACGGGGGGTCTAATTCACCCCTCCACTTT. Residues: CASSYGGSNSPLHF.

In the case of this clonotype: Lacking the conserved final phenylalanine or tryptophan, this CDR3 likely reflects a read error. The DNA is left out, because the CDR3 cannot be placed on it with certainty; the CDR3 is given as TCRdb lists it. The rearrangement joins TRBV6-6 to TRBJ2-7. A total of 15 residues make up the CDR3, ends included. Germline loops: CDR1 MNHNY, CDR2 SVGAGI (reference sequence). This CDR3 reads CASSYQGNYGYTFGS.

This clonotype was found a few times. This chain links TRBV7-2 with TRBJ2-7; D ambiguous. V gave up 1 base and J gave up 4 bases, with 14 bases separating them. The CDR3 has 15 amino acids. Germline CDR1 is SGHTA and CDR2 is FQGNSA. The CDR3 region is CASSLVGGTRYEQYF. CDR3 nucleotide sequence: TGTGCCAGCAGCTTAGTCGGCGGAACTCGGTACGAGCAGTACTTC. Together with reference TRBV7-2 and TRBJ2-7, the CDR3 gives the full variable domain: GAGVSQSPSNKVTEKGKDVELRCDPISGHTALYWYRQSLGQGLEFLIYFQGNSAPDKSGLPSDRFSAERTGGSVSTLTIQRTQQEDSAVYLCASSLVGGTRYEQYFGPGTRLTVT.

V is TRBV11-1 and J is TRBJ2-5; 10 positions agree with TRBD1. There are 16 residues in the CDR3. CDR1 and CDR2 (germline): SGHAT, FQDESV (reference sequence). V trimming: 5 bases; J trimming: 7 bases; junction bases outside the gene matches: 13. The CDR3 is CASSRTGTGDYGTQYF. The CDR3 DNA is TGTGCCAGCAGCAGAACCGGGACAGGGGATTATGGGACCCAGTACTTC.

This clonotype was seen ten or more times. The CDR3 loop is CASSEVRVAGGLNEQFF. CDR3 bases: TGTGCCAGCAGTGAAGTTCGAGTAGCGGGAGGACTCAATGAGCAGTTCTTC. The rearrangement joins TRBV25-1 to TRBJ2-1, with TRBD2 identical over 10 bases. The CDR3 length is 17 residues. The V gene end was trimmed by 2 bases and the J gene end by 6 bases; junction bases not matched to a gene: 10. The germline gives CDR1 MGHDK, CDR2 SYGVNS.